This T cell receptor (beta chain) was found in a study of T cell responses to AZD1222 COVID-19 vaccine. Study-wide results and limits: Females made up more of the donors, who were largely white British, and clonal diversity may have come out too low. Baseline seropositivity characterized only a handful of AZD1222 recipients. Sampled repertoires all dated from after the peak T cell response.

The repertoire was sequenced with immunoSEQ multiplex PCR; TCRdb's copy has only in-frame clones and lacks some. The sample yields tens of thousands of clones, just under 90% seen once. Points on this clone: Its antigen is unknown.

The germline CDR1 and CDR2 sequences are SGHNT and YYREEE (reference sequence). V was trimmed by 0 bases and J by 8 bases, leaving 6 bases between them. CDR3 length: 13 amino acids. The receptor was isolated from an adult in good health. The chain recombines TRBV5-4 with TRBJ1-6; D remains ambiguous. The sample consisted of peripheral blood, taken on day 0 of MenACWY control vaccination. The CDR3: CASSLDRYSPLHF. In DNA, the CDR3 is TGTGCCAGCAGCTTGGATCGGTATTCACCCCTCCACTTT.